This entry features one T cell receptor (beta chain) sequence. TCRdb called the RT-PCR reads again in MiXCR, with one record for every CDR3 protein. The table includes 650,000 to 800,000 distinct CDR3 sequences, 14% detected once. V was cut by 6 bases and J by 0 bases, with 15 bases left in between. The length of the CDR3 is 15 residues. Germline V gene sequence: CDR1 SGHTA, CDR2 FQGNSA. The receptor was isolated from a female donor in good health, serving as a healthy control. Sequencing was carried out using memory CD4+ T cells from blood. V is TRBV7-2 and J is TRBJ2-7, with D unresolved. Here the CDR3 DNA reads TGTGCCAGCAGGAAGGACGGTAACCCCTCCTACGAGCAGTACTTC. It is translated as CASRKDGNPSYEQYF.